These T cell receptor beta chains were read from a single sample in a study of T-cell memory formation after mild COVID-19. TCRdb ran MiXCR on the 5' RACE reads and lists one entry per CDR3 protein. The data show around 200,000 distinct CDR3 sequences, 27% seen once. The sequencing sample was made of PBMCs or a T cell subset sorted from them (not recorded which). The receptor source for this set is an adult woman who had mild COVID-19 (a few samples of this study predate the infection). Cell type and time point are not known. Both conserved end residues are part of each CDR3. D genes are given only for firm matches. The size entry is marked missing in some rows and otherwise reads once, few, many or a size class.

>TRBD1|-|TRBJ1-6|TRBV7-9
TGTGCCAGCAGCTTAGCTGGCAGGGGGCATTCTAGCTCCTGTAATTCACCCCTCCACTTT
CASSLAGRGHSSSCNSPLHF
>TRBD2|few|TRBJ2-1|TRBV20-1
TGCAGTGCTAGTCCGCGGGAGACTAACAATGAGCAGTTCTTC
CSASPRETNNEQFF
>-|few|TRBJ2-7|TRBV12-3/TRBV12-4
TGTGCCAGCAGTTTCGAGTACGAGCAGTACTTC
CASSFEYEQYF
>-|once|TRBJ2-1|TRBV29-1
TGCAGCGTTGCTTTACGACACGATAGCTCCTACAATGAGCAGTTCTTC
CSVALRHDSSYNEQFF
>-|-|TRBJ1-2|TRBV10-3
TGTGCCATCAGTGAGTCGACGGCCGCCGGCTACACCTTC
CAISESTAAGYTF
>-|few|TRBJ1-3|TRBV24-1
TGTGCCACCAGTGACTTCCGGGACGGCGGAAACACCATATATTTT
CATSDFRDGGNTIYF
>TRBD2|-|TRBJ2-1|TRBV13
TGTGCCAGCAAGGTTGCGGGAGACAATGAGCAGTTCTTC
CASKVAGDNEQFF
>-|few|TRBJ2-7|TRBV18
TGTGCCAGCTCTCCAGGACTCCCGGGGGAGCAGTACTTC
CASSPGLPGEQYF
>-|few|TRBJ1-1|TRBV20-1
TGCAGTGCAGGAGAGGGGACCACTGAAGCTTTCTTT
CSAGEGTTEAFF
>TRBD2|few|TRBJ2-5|TRBV13
TGTGCCAGCAGCTCCGGACCTAGACTAGCGGAGACCCAGTACTTC
CASSSGPRLAETQYF
>TRBD2|-|TRBJ2-3|TRBV13
TGTGCCAGCAGCTCCCGAGAAGCGGGAGAGACAGATACGCAGTATTTT
CASSSREAGETDTQYF
>TRBD1|-|TRBJ2-5|TRBV12-3/TRBV12-4
TGTGCCAGCAGTTTAGCGGGACAGAGGCAGGAGACCCAGTACTTC
CASSLAGQRQETQYF
>-|few|TRBJ2-3|TRBV29-1
TGCAGCGCCCGACGCAGCGGAGATACGCAGTATTTT
CSARRSGDTQYF
>TRBD2|few|TRBJ2-1|TRBV2
TGTGCCAGCAAAGGCGGGGGGGCCAATGAGCAGTTCTTC
CASKGGGANEQFF
>-|-|TRBJ2-5|TRBV7-2
TGTGCCAGCAGCCTGAGCCAGGCCCAAGAGACCCAGTACTTC
CASSLSQAQETQYF
>-|-|TRBJ2-1|TRBV19
TGTGCCAGTAGTATAGCAGGGATGGAGCAGTTCTTC
CASSIAGMEQFF
>-|-|TRBJ2-1|TRBV5-5
TGTGCCAGCAGCTTGTTTGGTGATGAGCAGTTCTTC
CASSLFGDEQFF
>-|few|TRBJ1-1|TRBV12-3/TRBV12-4
TGTGCCAGCAGCACGGGACTCCTGAACACTGAAGCTTTCTTT
CASSTGLLNTEAFF
>-|-|TRBJ1-6|TRBV4-2
TGTGCCAGCAGCCAAGCAGTCGTCAGGCGGTCACCCCTCCACTTT
CASSQAVVRRSPLHF
>-|few|TRBJ2-6|TRBV3-1
TGTGCCAGCAGCCAAGATGGGACAACGGGGGCCAACGTCCTGACTTTC
CASSQDGTTGANVLTF
>TRBD2|-|TRBJ2-7|TRBV10-3
TGTGCCATCAGGGAAAAGACTAGCGGGACGGACGAGCAGTACTTC
CAIREKTSGTDEQYF
>-|once|TRBJ1-2|TRBV19
TGTGCCAGTAGTACAACCCGGGCCAACGCGGATGGCTACACCTTC
CASSTTRANADGYTF
>TRBD2|few|TRBJ2-3|TRBV12-3/TRBV12-4
TGTGCCAGCAGTTTTCTAGCGGGGGGAGGTACGCAGTATTTT
CASSFLAGGGTQYF
>-|-|TRBJ2-4|TRBV7-9
TGTGCCAGCAGCAAGTACAGAAACATTCAGTACTTC
CASSKYRNIQYF
>TRBD2|-|TRBJ2-5|TRBV5-1
TGCGCCAGCAGCTGGAGGCTAGCGGGAGTTAGAGAGACCCAGTACTTC
CASSWRLAGVRETQYF
>-|-|TRBJ2-5|TRBV12-3/TRBV12-4
TGTGCCAGCAGCCGGGACTTTTCGGAGACCCAGTACTTC
CASSRDFSETQYF
>TRBD2|few|TRBJ2-3|TRBV6-5
TGTGCCAGCAGTCGAACTAGCGGGGGCCGACGAGATACGCAGTATTTT
CASSRTSGGRRDTQYF
>-|-|TRBJ1-5|TRBV14
TGTGCCAGCAGCCAAGCAAACAATCAGCCCCAGCATTTT
CASSQANNQPQHF
>TRBD2|few|TRBJ2-1|TRBV29-1
TGCAGCGTTGCTAGCGGGAGGACCGAGCAGTTCTTC
CSVASGRTEQFF
>-|-|TRBJ2-2|TRBV15
TGTGCCACTCAAACCGGCACGAACACCGGGGAGCTGTTTTTT
CATQTGTNTGELFF
>TRBD2|-|TRBJ2-1|TRBV5-1
TGCGCCAGCATTCCCTTGACTAGCGGGAGAAATAATGAGCAGTTCTTC
CASIPLTSGRNNEQFF
>-|few|TRBJ1-2|TRBV15
TGTGCCACCAGCGCCCCGGCGGTTCAGGGTCGCTACACCTTC
CATSAPAVQGRYTF
>-|-|TRBJ2-3|TRBV5-1
TGCGCCAGCAGCGCGCAGGGGCGTGATACGCAGTATTTT
CASSAQGRDTQYF
>-|few|TRBJ2-1|TRBV7-3
TGTGCCAGCAGCAATAGGGTAGACAATGAGCAGTTCTTC
CASSNRVDNEQFF
>TRBD1|few|TRBJ2-7|TRBV6-4
TGTGCCAGCAGTGGATCAGGGGGCTGCCCTTACGAGCAGTACTTC
CASSGSGGCPYEQYF
>-|-|TRBJ2-7|TRBV19
TGTGCCAGTAGTACGGGTTCGGCGGGCGTTGGCTCCTACGAGCAGTACTTC
CASSTGSAGVGSYEQYF
>-|-|TRBJ2-1|TRBV7-3
TGTGCCAGCAGCCGCGGTCCGAGCTCTCACAATGAGCAGTTCTTC
CASSRGPSSHNEQFF
>-|few|TRBJ1-6|TRBV6-1
TGTGCCAGCAGTGAACGGCTAGGCGGCTCACCCCTCCACTTT
CASSERLGGSPLHF